This TCR beta chain was recovered during a study of identical twins. Findings and caveats of the study: Insertion counts were lower in abundant cord blood beta clonotypes, a trend that memory repertoires did not show. Its conclusions, products of cross-sectional statistical analysis, did not come from following the same donors.

Only healthy Caucasians were enrolled as donors. Germline CDR1 KGHDR, CDR2 SFDVKD. This CDR3 has 16 amino acids. Trimming removed 7 bases at V and 2 bases at J, with 20 bases between. With respect to this clonotype: Its antigen remains unknown.

With template switching, a universal primer site was added, and the cDNA carried unique molecular identifiers. MiXCR was run by TCRdb on the 5' RACE reads, yielding one entry per CDR3 protein. This table has 1.5 million to 2 million distinct CDR3 sequences, 32% appearing once. The sequenced material came from cord blood. The chain carries TRBV24-1 and TRBJ2-7; D gene ambiguous. This receptor was obtained from a newborn girl in good health. This chain's CDR3 is CATRTFPLPITYEQYF. Here the CDR3 DNA reads TGTGCCACCAGGACATTTCCCCTTCCGATAACCTACGAGCAGTACTTC.